This entry concerns a single T cell receptor (beta chain). Assay used: immunoSEQ multiplex PCR; TCRdb lists only in-frame clones, some missing. The sample includes roughly 55,000 clones, approximately 84% of them seen just once. The data are from a study of T cell clones after liver transplantation. V gave up 3 bases and J gave up 4 bases, with 13 bases separating them. This CDR3 has 14 amino acids. Germline lookup yields CDR1 SEHNR and CDR2 FQNEAQ (reference sequence). The sequence was obtained from a human donor who received a liver transplant. Sequences were derived from CD4+ T cells from blood, sampled before liver transplant. The chain combines TRBV7-9 with TRBJ2-7; D call uncertain. The CDR3 spells CASSFSMVGYEQYF. The CDR3 coding sequence is TGTGCCAGCAGCTTTAGTATGGTCGGTTACGAGCAGTACTTC.